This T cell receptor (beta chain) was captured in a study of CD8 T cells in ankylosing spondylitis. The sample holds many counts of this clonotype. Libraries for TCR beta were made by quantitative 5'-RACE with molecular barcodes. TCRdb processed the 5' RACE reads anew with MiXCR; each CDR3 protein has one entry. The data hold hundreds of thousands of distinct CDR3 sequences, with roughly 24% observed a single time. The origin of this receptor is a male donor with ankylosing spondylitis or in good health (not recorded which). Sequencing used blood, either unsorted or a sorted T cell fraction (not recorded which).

The CDR3 region is CSVSMFHEQYF. The CDR3 nucleotides read TGCAGCGTTAGTATGTTCCACGAGCAGTACTTC. The chain joins TRBV29-1 to TRBJ2-7, with D uncertain. CDR3 length: 11 residues. The V end was cut by 5 bases, the J end by 5 bases, with 10 bases between. Germline CDR1 is SQVTM and CDR2 is ANQGSEA.